This T cell receptor (beta chain) was identified in a study of cytomegalovirus exposure and HLA in healthy donors. Findings and limits, study-wide: Three CMV-associated chains were confirmed in vitro to be specific for CMV antigens. A later analysis linked around 15,000 TCR beta sequences to HLA alleles at 0.05 false discovery rate.

Everyone who donated was a healthy bone marrow donor. PCR used 60 Vbeta primers and 13 Jbeta primers. Produced via immunoSEQ multiplex PCR; TCRdb's table is partial and in-frame only. The table has roughly 150,000 clones, approximately 81% seen once. About this clone: Its antigen is as yet unknown.

This CDR3 is built from 15 residues. Germline V gene lookup returns CDR1 SGHTA and CDR2 FQGTGA. The ends were cut back, 1 base at V and 0 bases at J, with 7 bases in the middle. This clonotype was obtained from a man aged 25-40 years in good health and CMV-seropositive. Sequencing was carried out using PBMCs. This chain uses TRBV7-3 with TRBJ2-1; D unresolved. The CDR3 protein is CASSLSVSSYNEQFF. CDR3 sequence (DNA): TGTGCCAGCAGCTTAAGCGTAAGCTCCTACAATGAGCAGTTCTTC.